Listed here are 29 T cell receptor beta chains from one sample, sequenced in a study of lymphopenia after photon versus proton radiotherapy. The protocol was immunoSEQ multiplex PCR, while the TCRdb copy is restricted to in-frame clones and leaves out a portion. Here the sample spans 25,000 to 30,000 clones, 80% to 85% being singletons. The sequenced sample was peripheral blood, obtained from a patient treated with photon-based radiotherapy. Receptors originate from a woman in her fifties or sixties with pancreatic cancer.

This rearrangement joins TRBV5-1 to TRBJ1-1, with a possible D match to TRBD1 (5 bases). The CDR3 consists of 15 residues. The V end lost 2 bases, the J end lost 4 bases, and 15 bases lay between the germline ends. CDR1 is SGHRS and CDR2 is YFSETQ in the germline V gene. CDR3 protein: CASSLLGGLATEAFF. As DNA, the CDR3 is TGCGCCAGCAGCTTATTGGGGGGATTGGCCACTGAAGCTTTCTTT.

This sequence joins TRBV11-2 and TRBJ1-1; 7 nucleotides match TRBD1. Germline-derived CDR1 and CDR2 are SGHAT and FQNNGV. This CDR3 is 16 amino acids long. V lost 6 bases to trimming and J lost 4 bases; unmatched junction nucleotides: 14. The CDR3 DNA reads TGTGCCAGCAGTCACCCCGATTACGCAGGGGGCACTGAAGCTTTCTTT. This codes for CASSHPDYAGGTEAFF.

The rearrangement uses TRBV9 and TRBJ1-6, with D unresolved. The germline V gene has CDR1 SGDLS and CDR2 YYNGEE. This CDR3 region has 13 residues. V was shortened by 7 bases and J by 5 bases, with 10 bases between the two germline ends. This chain's CDR3 is CASREGNNSPLHF. CDR3 bases: TGTGCCAGCCGGGAAGGGAATAATTCACCCCTCCACTTT.

V usage is TRBV7-6 and J usage is TRBJ2-3; either TRBD1 or TRBD2 may fit D (6 bases each). CDR1 and CDR2 from the germline V gene are SGHVS and FNYEAQ. This CDR3 region has 16 residues. With 1 base removed from V and 0 bases from J, the gap between germline ends came to 11 bases. CDR3 residues: CASSLETGTSTDTQYF. The CDR3 DNA sequence: TGTGCCAGCAGCTTAGAAACAGGGACTAGCACAGATACGCAGTATTTT.

This sequence joins TRBV7-2 and TRBJ2-2; a possible D gene is TRBD1 (6 bases). V shed 1 base and J shed 1 base, with 10 bases lying between them. The CDR3 is 16 residues long. Germline CDR1 reads SGHTA; CDR2 reads FQGNSA. The CDR3 protein is CASSLGGTRNTGELFF. As DNA, the CDR3 is TGTGCCAGCAGCTTAGGAGGGACAAGGAACACCGGGGAGCTGTTTTTT.

The gene calls are TRBV9 and TRBJ2-5; TRBD1 might be the D (5 bases). Germline V CDR1 and CDR2: SGDLS, YYNGEE. V lost 1 base and J 5 bases, leaving 12 bases between the germline ends. CDR3 length equals 14 residues. The CDR3: CASSVRGHPETQYF. The CDR3 coding sequence is TGTGCCAGCAGCGTAAGGGGTCATCCGGAGACCCAGTACTTC. Combining the CDR3 with reference TRBV9 and TRBJ2-5 gives the whole variable domain DSGVTQTPKHLITATGQRVTLRCSPRSGDLSVYWYQQSLDQGLQFLIQYYNGEERAKGNILERFSAQQFPDLHSELNLSSLELGDSALYFCASSVRGHPETQYFGPGTRLLVL.

This clone was seen once. The chain has TRBV27 and TRBJ1-5, with a weak D call TRBD1 (5 bases). Germline V gene data show CDR1 as MNHEY and CDR2 as SMNVEV (reference sequence). V lost 5 bases, J lost 4 bases, and 9 bases lay in between. The CDR3 length is 13 residues. The CDR3, as DNA: TGTGCCAGCAGTCTAGACAGAAATCAGCCCCAGCATTTT. It encodes CASSLDRNQPQHF.

This clone was counted a few times. The CDR3 reads CASSQGGLAPNEQFF. The CDR3 DNA is TGCGCCAGCAGCCAGGGGGGACTAGCGCCGAATGAGCAGTTCTTC. The genes are TRBV4-3 and TRBJ2-1, with TRBD2 identical over 10 bases. V dropped 3 bases and J dropped 7; count of bases not matched to a gene: 6. The germline CDR1 and CDR2 sequences are LGHNA and YSLEER. The length of the CDR3 is 15 residues.

The rearrangement links TRBV19 to TRBJ2-2; 8 bases match TRBD1. The CDR3 totals 15 residues. Germline trimming cut 3 bases from V and 3 bases from J; bases unmatched to any gene: 3. Germline CDR1 LNHDA, CDR2 SQIVND (reference sequence). The CDR3 nucleotides read TGTGCCAGTAGTATCGACAGGGGTGACACCGGGGAGCTGTTTTTT. Translating it yields CASSIDRGDTGELFF.

Here the CDR3 DNA reads TGTGCCAGCAGCCAGAGGGACAGGGGACGCGACAATGAGCAGTTCTTC. Protein: CASSQRDRGRDNEQFF. The genes are TRBV4-2 and TRBJ2-1; 10 bases fit TRBD1. The V gene end was trimmed by 3 bases and the J gene end by 5 bases; junction bases not matched to a gene: 7. The CDR3 length is 16 residues. CDR1 LGHNA and CDR2 YNFKEQ come from the germline V gene.

V usage is TRBV27 and J usage is TRBJ2-7; TRBD1 aligns across 9 bases. V was pared by 4 bases and J by 0 bases, with 1 base of the junction left unmatched. Looked up from germline, CDR1 is MNHEY and CDR2 is SMNVEV (reference sequence). This CDR3 has 14 residues. In nucleotides, the CDR3 is TGTGCCAGCAGTTCGGACAGGGGCTCCTACGAGCAGTACTTC. Its translation: CASSSDRGSYEQYF.

V and J are TRBV19 and TRBJ2-7, with 7 bases that match TRBD2. Per germline, CDR1 LNHDA and CDR2 SQIVND (reference sequence). This CDR3 has 14 residues. V trimming: 5 bases; J trimming: 0 bases; junction bases outside the gene matches: 4. This chain's CDR3 is CASSSGTISYEQYF. The DNA of the CDR3 is TGTGCCAGTAGTTCCGGGACTATCTCCTACGAGCAGTACTTC.

The V and J genes are TRBV18 and TRBJ2-2; no definite D call. Germline CDR1 KGHSH, CDR2 LQKENI. The CDR3 runs 17 residues. The V gene lost 4 bases and the J gene lost 0 bases, with 15 bases spanning the gap. The CDR3 DNA follows: TGTGCCAGCTCACTGACCCAAGCTGGAGCGAACACCGGGGAGCTGTTTTTT. This gives the protein CASSLTQAGANTGELFF.

This sequence joins TRBV5-1 and TRBJ2-7; a weak D match, TRBD1 (6 bases). This CDR3 is built from 15 residues. Germline CDR1 and CDR2: SGHRS and YFSETQ. V was pared by 2 bases and J by 3 bases, with 15 bases between. The CDR3 nucleotides are TGCGCCAGCAGCTTACAAACAGGGTTTAGCTACGAGCAGTACTTC. Translating it yields CASSLQTGFSYEQYF. The variable domain in full, with the rest retrieved from reference TRBV5-1 and TRBJ2-7, is KAGVTQTPRYLIKTRGQQVTLSCSPISGHRSVSWYQQTPGQGLQFLFEYFSETQRNKGNFPGRFSGRQFSNSRSEMNVSTLELGDSALYLCASSLQTGFSYEQYFGPGTRLTVT.

The chain joins TRBV5-4 to TRBJ2-1; tentative D call: TRBD2 (6 bases). V lost 0 bases and J 6 bases, leaving 13 bases between the germline ends. From germline, CDR1 is SGHNT and CDR2 YYREEE (reference sequence). This CDR3 region has 15 residues. The CDR3, as DNA: TGTGCCAGCAGCTTGGAGGCGGGATCTTCCAATGAGCAGTTCTTC. This gives the protein CASSLEAGSSNEQFF.

In its sample, this clone was seen once. The rearrangement joins TRBV7-8 to TRBJ2-1, with 7 bases aligning to TRBD1. V lost 4 bases and J lost 2; bases outside the gene matches: 8. Germline lookup yields CDR1 SGHVS and CDR2 FQNEAQ. The CDR3 consists of 16 residues. The CDR3 sequence: CASSSTGNSPYNEQFF. Here the CDR3 DNA reads TGTGCCAGCAGCTCGACAGGGAATAGTCCCTACAATGAGCAGTTCTTC.

The genes are TRBV18 and TRBJ1-3, with TRBD1 as a possible D gene (6 bases). The CDR3 is made up of 16 amino acids. Per the germline V gene, CDR1 is KGHSH and CDR2 is LQKENI. Trimming cost V 3 bases and J 2 bases, with 14 bases left between them. As DNA, the CDR3 is TGTGCCAGCTCACCGTCAGGGGTAGTCGCTGGAAACACCATATATTTT. This sequence encodes CASSPSGVVAGNTIYF.

This clone appeared a few times. The chain employs TRBV27 and TRBJ1-2; D is ambiguous. CDR3 length: 13 residues. CDR1 MNHEY and CDR2 SMNVEV come from the germline V gene (reference sequence). The ends were cut back, 2 bases at V and 6 bases at J, with 10 bases in the middle. CDR3 in DNA: TGTGCCAGCAGTTTAAGAGGAACGAATGGCTACACCTTC. Translating gives CASSLRGTNGYTF.

The rearrangement joins TRBV15 to TRBJ2-3, with unresolved D. CDR1 and CDR2 from the germline V gene are LNHNV and YYDKDF (reference sequence). The CDR3 is 17 residues long. V gave up 1 base and J gave up 0 bases, with 14 bases separating them. The CDR3 region is CATSRGLAGSSTDTQYF. The CDR3, as DNA: TGTGCCACCAGCAGAGGCCTCGCCGGGTCTAGCACAGATACGCAGTATTTT.

The rearrangement links TRBV7-2 to TRBJ2-1; a weak D match, TRBD2 (6 bases). Trimming shortened V by 3 bases and J by 7 bases, and 13 bases separated the two germline ends. Germline-derived CDR1 and CDR2 are SGHTA and FQGNSA. This CDR3 has 14 amino acids. Here the CDR3 reads CASSFGGARNEQFF. In DNA form, the CDR3 reads TGTGCCAGCAGCTTCGGAGGGGCGAGGAATGAGCAGTTCTTC.

The V and J genes are TRBV19 and TRBJ2-7; D is perhaps TRBD2 (5 bases). The germline gives CDR1 LNHDA, CDR2 SQIVND (reference sequence). V was shortened by 9 bases and J by 2 bases, with 11 bases between the two germline ends. CDR3 length: 12 residues. The CDR3 bases are TGTGCCAGCTCGGACGGGACCTACGAGCAGTACTTC. Translation gives CASSDGTYEQYF.

The genes are TRBV7-8 and TRBJ2-7; D is undetermined. V was cut by 6 bases and J by 0 bases, with 9 bases left in between. CDR3 length: 13 residues. Germline V gene lookup returns CDR1 SGHVS and CDR2 FQNEAQ. CDR3 protein: CASSPGRSYEQYF. The CDR3 DNA sequence: TGTGCCAGCAGTCCCGGCCGCTCCTACGAGCAGTACTTC.

The V call is TRBV30, the J call TRBJ1-1; D unclear. Germline V gene lookup returns CDR1 GTSNPN and CDR2 SVGIG (reference sequence). This CDR3 is 11 amino acids long. The V end lost 1 base, the J end lost 8 bases, and 8 bases lay between the germline ends. This CDR3 is CAWSADREAFF. The CDR3 coding sequence is TGTGCCTGGAGTGCAGACCGCGAAGCTTTCTTT.

The chain has TRBV7-2 and TRBJ2-3, with 7 bases aligning to TRBD2. CDR1 and CDR2 from the germline V gene are SGHTA and FQGNSA. V lost 2 bases, J lost 4 bases, and 6 bases stayed unmatched. The CDR3 spans 15 residues. In DNA form, the CDR3 reads TGTGCCAGCAGCTTAAACTGGGGGGGGGCAGATACGCAGTATTTT. It codes for CASSLNWGGADTQYF.

This clone was detected once. The rearrangement uses TRBV7-3 and TRBJ2-2; D ambiguous. Germline CDR1 is SGHTA and CDR2 is FQGTGA. The length of the CDR3 is 15 residues. Trimming stripped 5 bases from V and 1 base from J, with 11 bases between. CDR3 sequence (DNA): TGTGCCAGCAGCCAAACCGTCCAGAACACCGGGGAGCTGTTTTTT. Translated, it gives CASSQTVQNTGELFF. The variable domain in full, completed from reference TRBV7-3 and TRBJ2-2, reads GAGVSQTPSNKVTEKGKYVELRCDPISGHTALYWYRQSLGQGPEFLIYFQGTGAADDSGLPNDRFFAVRPEGSVSTLKIQRTERGDSAVYLCASSQTVQNTGELFFGEGSRLTVL.

The table lists this clone with a few counts. The rearrangement links TRBV29-1 to TRBJ1-2; TRBD1 is a possible D gene (5 bases). V was cut by 2 bases and J by 6 bases, with 13 bases left in between. The CDR3 extends over 13 amino acids. CDR1 is SQVTM and CDR2 is ANQGSEA in the germline V gene. The chain's CDR3 is CSVEKGPGNGYTF. The CDR3 DNA follows: TGCAGCGTTGAAAAGGGACCGGGCAATGGCTACACCTTC.

The V gene is TRBV7-2, the J gene TRBJ1-1, with D unresolved. The CDR3 loop spans 14 amino acids. Trimming stripped 5 bases from V and 2 bases from J, with 12 bases between. In germline, CDR1 is SGHTA, CDR2 FQGNSA. CDR3 protein: CASSPPRQNTEAFF. The CDR3 DNA reads TGTGCCAGCAGCCCTCCGCGACAAAACACTGAAGCTTTCTTT.

The J gene is TRBJ1-2, the V gene TRBV7-2; perhaps TRBD1 as D (5 bases). Germline CDR1 and CDR2: SGHTA and FQGNSA. The CDR3 runs 13 residues. Trimming stripped 5 bases from V and 5 bases from J, with 12 bases between. The CDR3 DNA reads TGTGCCAGCAGCATATCAGGGTTATATGGCTACACCTTC. It codes for CASSISGLYGYTF.

The chain recombines TRBV5-1 with TRBJ2-5, with TRBD1 as a possible D gene (6 bases). The CDR3 covers 16 residues. Deletions cut 4 bases from V and 5 bases from J, with 21 bases between. Germline-derived CDR1 and CDR2 are SGHRS and YFSETQ. CDR3 sequence reads: CASSKVTGSLGETQYF. The CDR3 nucleotides are TGCGCCAGCAGCAAAGTCACAGGGTCTCTCGGGGAGACCCAGTACTTC. The variable domain in full, completed from reference TRBV5-1 and TRBJ2-5, reads KAGVTQTPRYLIKTRGQQVTLSCSPISGHRSVSWYQQTPGQGLQFLFEYFSETQRNKGNFPGRFSGRQFSNSRSEMNVSTLELGDSALYLCASSKVTGSLGETQYFGPGTRLLVL.